A selection of T cell receptor beta chains follows, all from one sample in a study of OX40 agonist ivuxolimab in advanced cancers. The repertoire was sequenced with immunoSEQ multiplex PCR; TCRdb's copy has only in-frame clones and lacks some. This table has approximately 26,000 clones, 79% appearing once. The sequencing used CD4+ or CD8+ T cells sorted from blood, collected in a trial of the OX40 agonist ivuxolimab. All receptors come from an adult with an advanced solid tumor such as melanoma, head and neck, liver or kidney cancer. The CDR3 runs from the conserved cysteine through the conserved F or W. A D gene is named only where the DNA matches it firmly. Clone size appears in some rows only: once, few, many, or a class for an expanded clone.

CDR3 protein: CASTKRGLNEQYF
CDR3 DNA: TGTGCCAGCACCAAAAGGGGGCTCAACGAGCAGTACTTC
D gene: TRBD1
V gene: TRBV6-5
J gene: TRBJ2-7
clone size: .

CDR3 protein: CAAQDRSNEKLFF
CDR3 DNA: TGTGCCGCCCAGGACAGGAGTAATGAAAAACTGTTTTTT
D gene: TRBD1
V gene: TRBV2
J gene: TRBJ1-4
clone size: .

CDR3 protein: CASSPPTDSGEQYF
CDR3 DNA: TGTGCCAGCAGCCCTCCGACAGATTCGGGCGAGCAGTACTTC
D gene: .
V gene: TRBV9
J gene: TRBJ2-7
clone size: .

CDR3 protein: CASSPASPAYEQYF
CDR3 DNA: TGCGCCAGCAGCCCGGCATCCCCCGCTTACGAGCAGTACTTC
D gene: .
V gene: TRBV4-3
J gene: TRBJ2-7
clone size: .

CDR3 protein: CASSPTNSGELFF
CDR3 DNA: TGTGCCAGCAGCCCAACTAACAGCGGGGAGCTGTTTTTT
D gene: .
V gene: TRBV13
J gene: TRBJ2-2
clone size: .

CDR3 protein: CASSKTASYEQYF
CDR3 DNA: TGCGCCAGCAGCAAGACGGCCTCCTACGAGCAGTACTTC
D gene: .
V gene: TRBV5-1
J gene: TRBJ2-7
clone size: .

CDR3 protein: CASLYTGGAGQPQHF
CDR3 DNA: TGCGCCAGCCTATATACAGGGGGCGCTGGTCAGCCCCAGCATTTT
D gene: TRBD1
V gene: TRBV23-1
J gene: TRBJ1-5
clone size: .

CDR3 protein: CASTGTDEQYF
CDR3 DNA: TGTGCCAGCACCGGGACAGACGAGCAGTACTTC
D gene: TRBD1
V gene: TRBV5-6
J gene: TRBJ2-7
clone size: .

CDR3 protein: CASSPGGAGELFF
CDR3 DNA: TGTGCCAGCAGTCCGGGGGGCGCCGGGGAGCTGTTTTTT
D gene: .
V gene: TRBV7-2
J gene: TRBJ2-2
clone size: once

CDR3 protein: CASSNSGDNSPLHF
CDR3 DNA: TGTGCCAGCAGCAATTCAGGGGATAATTCACCCCTCCACTTT
D gene: .
V gene: TRBV9
J gene: TRBJ1-6
clone size: .

CDR3 protein: CASSLGTSGSEQYF
CDR3 DNA: TGTGCCAGCAGCTTAGGGACTAGCGGGAGTGAGCAGTACTTC
D gene: TRBD2
V gene: TRBV7-9
J gene: TRBJ2-7
clone size: .

CDR3 protein: CASSTPRGLVNTEAFF
CDR3 DNA: TGTGCCAGTAGTACACCCAGGGGGCTCGTGAACACTGAAGCTTTCTTT
D gene: TRBD1
V gene: TRBV19
J gene: TRBJ1-1
clone size: once

CDR3 protein: CASSGLEDNEQFF
CDR3 DNA: TGTGCCAGCAGCGGACTAGAAGACAATGAGCAGTTCTTC
D gene: .
V gene: TRBV9
J gene: TRBJ2-1
clone size: .

CDR3 protein: CASSVNYEQYF
CDR3 DNA: TGTGCCAGCAGCGTAAATTACGAGCAGTACTTC
D gene: .
V gene: TRBV14
J gene: TRBJ2-7
clone size: .

CDR3 protein: CASLNPTGELFF
CDR3 DNA: TGTGCCAGCTTAAATCCGACCGGGGAGCTGTTTTTT
D gene: .
V gene: TRBV6-1
J gene: TRBJ2-2
clone size: .

CDR3 protein: CASSVAGGAKNIQYF
CDR3 DNA: TGTGCCAGCAGCGTAGCGGGGGGAGCCAAAAACATTCAGTACTTC
D gene: TRBD2
V gene: TRBV9
J gene: TRBJ2-4
clone size: .

CDR3 protein: CASSDHRQGGSTGELFF
CDR3 DNA: TGTGCCAGCAGTGACCACCGACAGGGCGGCAGCACCGGGGAGCTGTTTTTT
D gene: TRBD1
V gene: TRBV6-4
J gene: TRBJ2-2
clone size: once

CDR3 protein: CASSFSGRPKNEQFF
CDR3 DNA: TGTGCCAGCAGTTTTAGCGGGAGGCCGAAAAATGAGCAGTTCTTC
D gene: TRBD2
V gene: TRBV27
J gene: TRBJ2-1
clone size: once

CDR3 protein: CASSYIRTGDEQYF
CDR3 DNA: TGTGCCAGCAGCTACATAAGGACAGGGGACGAGCAGTACTTC
D gene: TRBD1
V gene: TRBV7-9
J gene: TRBJ2-7
clone size: .

CDR3 protein: CASSPGWDGYNEQFF
CDR3 DNA: TGTGCCAGTAGCCCCGGGTGGGACGGATACAATGAGCAGTTCTTC
D gene: .
V gene: TRBV19
J gene: TRBJ2-1
clone size: .

CDR3 protein: CASSSTGAGLTDTQYF
CDR3 DNA: TGTGCCAGCAGCTCCACAGGGGCGGGACTCACAGATACGCAGTATTTT
D gene: .
V gene: TRBV7-3
J gene: TRBJ2-3
clone size: few

CDR3 protein: CASYNNRGGLETQYF
CDR3 DNA: TGTGCCAGCTACAACAATAGGGGAGGGTTAGAGACCCAGTACTTC
D gene: .
V gene: TRBV21-1
J gene: TRBJ2-5
clone size: .

CDR3 protein: CASSYSQGASYGYTF
CDR3 DNA: TGTGCCAGCAGTTACTCCCAGGGGGCGAGCTATGGCTACACCTTC
D gene: TRBD1
V gene: TRBV6-5
J gene: TRBJ1-2
clone size: .